A single sample gave rise to the 10 T cell receptor beta chains below, sequenced in a study of blood T cell repertoires in COVID-19. Libraries were prepared by immunoSEQ multiplex PCR; TCRdb keeps only in-frame clonotypes and omits some of them. This table has around 240,000 clones, 86% appearing once. The material sequenced was PBMCs or T cells enriched from blood (not recorded which). These receptors originate from a woman aged 45-60 years who had recovered from COVID-19.

The chain carries TRBV30 and TRBJ2-1; 12 bases map to TRBD2. V gave up 4 bases and J gave up 8 bases; unmatched junction bases: 9. The germline V gene encodes CDR1 GTSNPN and CDR2 SVGIG (reference sequence). There are 15 residues in the CDR3. The CDR3 is CAWNQLAGGRDEQFF. As DNA, the CDR3 is TGTGCCTGGAACCAACTAGCGGGGGGCCGGGATGAGCAGTTCTTC.

The chain carries TRBV28 and TRBJ2-1, with D tentatively TRBD1 (6 bases). This CDR3 has 12 residues. Trimming removed 5 bases from V and 5 bases from J, with 7 bases in between. The germline V gene encodes CDR1 MDHEN and CDR2 SYDVKM. For the CDR3, the DNA is TGTGCCAGCAGTGACAGGAACAATGAGCAGTTCTTC. This translates into CASSDRNNEQFF. The complete variable domain, with remaining parts taken from reference TRBV28 and TRBJ2-1, reads DVKVTQSSRYLVKRTGEKVFLECVQDMDHENMFWYRQDPGLGLRLIYFSYDVKMKEKGDIPEGYSVSREKKERFSLILESASTNQTSMYLCASSDRNNEQFFGPGTRLTVL.

The chain has TRBV3-1 (or the pseudogene TRBV3-2) and TRBJ1-2; D remains unclear. This CDR3 is built from 14 residues. V was shortened by 3 bases and J by 8 bases, with 16 bases between the two germline ends. Germline-derived CDR1 and CDR2 are LGHDT and YNNKEL (reference sequence). CDR3 nucleotides: TGTGCCAGCAGCCAGAGGGAGGGTTTGAAAGGCTACACCTTC. The encoded protein is CASSQREGLKGYTF.

This clone was seen only once. This chain joins TRBV5-8 and TRBJ2-5, with 8 bases matching TRBD2. The CDR3 extends over 17 amino acids. CDR1 and CDR2 from the germline V gene are SGHTS and YDEGEE. Losses at the gene ends were 0 bases for V and 2 bases for J; bases not matched to a gene: 9. CDR3 nucleotides: TGTGCCAGCAGCTTGGCCGAGCTAGCGGGTCTACAAGAGACCCAGTACTTC. Protein product: CASSLAELAGLQETQYF.

The gene calls are TRBV7-9 and TRBJ1-1; D may be TRBD1 (5 bases). Germline V gene data show CDR1 as SEHNR and CDR2 as FQNEAQ (reference sequence). The CDR3 consists of 14 residues. V gave up 3 bases and J gave up 5 bases, with 13 bases separating them. CDR3 nucleotides: TGTGCCAGCAGCTTCTTCGGGGGATTGACTGAAGCTTTCTTT. It specifies CASSFFGGLTEAFF.

This clone occurred once. The chain joins TRBV19 to TRBJ1-6, with D perhaps matching TRBD1 (5 bases). The CDR3 is 15 residues long. Trimming cost V 3 bases and J 10 bases, with 16 bases left between them. Germline assignment: CDR1 LNHDA and CDR2 SQIVND (reference sequence). This CDR3 reads CASSMVTVGYSPLHF. CDR3 DNA: TGTGCCAGTAGTATGGTGACAGTGGGATACTCACCCCTCCACTTT.

V is TRBV28 and J is TRBJ2-7; no clear D gene. Germline CDR1 is MDHEN and CDR2 is SYDVKM. Trimming shortened V by 2 bases and J by 2 bases, and 7 bases separated the two germline ends. This CDR3 comprises 13 residues. The CDR3 DNA follows: TGTGCCAGCAGTTTAGCAGTTACCTACGAGCAGTACTTC. Protein: CASSLAVTYEQYF.

The chain is built from TRBV18 and TRBJ2-7; TRBD1 aligns across 7 bases. The germline V gene has CDR1 KGHSH and CDR2 LQKENI. V lost 3 bases and J lost 6; bases outside the gene matches: 2. This CDR3 is 12 amino acids long. The chain's CDR3 is CASSPGQSEQYF. The DNA of the CDR3 is TGTGCCAGCTCACCGGGACAGTCCGAGCAGTACTTC.

The rearrangement joins TRBV11-1 to TRBJ2-7, with D possibly TRBD1 on 6 matching bases. Trimming removed 8 bases at V and 0 bases at J, with 11 bases between. This CDR3 comprises 13 residues. From germline, CDR1 is SGHAT and CDR2 FQDESV (reference sequence). Here the CDR3 reads CASASGDSYEQYF. The CDR3 DNA reads TGTGCCAGCGCTTCAGGGGACTCCTACGAGCAGTACTTC.

The V call is TRBV6-6, the J call TRBJ1-5, with D uncertain. This CDR3 has 12 residues. CDR1 is MNHNY and CDR2 is SVGAGI in the germline V gene (reference sequence). Trimming took off 5 bases at V and 4 bases at J, with 6 bases between the two ends. CDR3 sequence (DNA): TGTGCCAGCAGTACGGGTAATCAGCCCCAGCATTTT. Its translation: CASSTGNQPQHF.